Below are 24 T cell receptor beta chains sequenced from a single sample in a study of T-cell memory formation after mild COVID-19. TCRdb analysed the 5' RACE reads with MiXCR anew, one entry per CDR3 protein. The sample lists about 270,000 distinct CDR3 sequences, 16% seen once, with around a fifth in the top ten. The sequenced sample was PBMCs or a T cell subset sorted from them (not recorded which). Source of these receptors: a man younger than 35 who had mild COVID-19 (a few samples of this study predate the infection). Cell type and time point are not known.

This clonotype was seen a single time. The rearrangement links TRBV18 to TRBJ2-3; the match to TRBD1 covers 7 bases. J was trimmed by 0 bases and V by 2 bases; bases with no gene match: 11. Germline lookup yields CDR1 KGHSH and CDR2 LQKENI. This CDR3 is 18 amino acids long. CDR3: CASSPAGIGTASTDTQYF. The CDR3 DNA sequence: TGTGCCAGCTCACCAGCGGGCATCGGGACAGCTAGCACAGATACGCAGTATTTT.

The count of this clonotype is one. J is TRBJ1-5 and V is TRBV4-2; TRBD1 matches 8 bases. Trimming at V came to 0 bases and at J to 7 bases, leaving 5 bases not matched to a gene. This CDR3 is built from 15 residues. CDR1 and CDR2 (germline): LGHNA, YNFKEQ. In DNA form, the CDR3 reads TGTGCCAGCAGCCAAGAGGACAGGGTGGGCCAGCCCCAGCATTTT. Protein: CASSQEDRVGQPQHF.

CDR3 amino acids: CASSLEGGGGQETQYF. In DNA form, the CDR3 reads TGTGCCAGCAGCTTGGAGGGCGGCGGGGGGCAAGAGACCCAGTACTTC. The chain uses TRBV5-4 and TRBJ2-5; 8 bases align to TRBD2. Per germline, CDR1 SGHNT and CDR2 YYREEE (reference sequence). V gave up 0 bases and J gave up 2 bases; unmatched junction bases: 6. This CDR3 has 16 amino acids.

The chain carries TRBV12-3 or TRBV12-4 and TRBJ2-3; D may be TRBD2 (7 bases). Trimming pared 6 bases from V and 5 bases from J, leaving 21 bases between. This CDR3 has 16 residues. The CDR3 region is CASSSASGGLRDTQYF. Here the CDR3 DNA reads TGTGCCAGCAGCTCAGCCTCGGGGGGCCTTAGAGATACGCAGTATTTT.

This clonotype was seen a handful of times. The chain is built from TRBV20-1 and TRBJ2-1; 13 nucleotides line up with TRBD2. Germline V gives CDR1 DFQATT, CDR2 SNEGSKA (reference sequence). The CDR3 totals 17 residues. J was trimmed by 7 bases and V by 3 bases; bases with no gene match: 12. CDR3 DNA: TGCAGTGCTAGCGCCCACACGGGACTAGCGGGGTTAAATGAGCAGTTCTTC. It translates to CSASAHTGLAGLNEQFF.

V and J are TRBV20-1 and TRBJ1-6, with D maybe TRBD1 (6 bases). The CDR3 extends over 17 amino acids. With 0 bases removed from V and 0 bases from J, the gap between germline ends came to 12 bases. Germline CDR1 DFQATT, CDR2 SNEGSKA (reference sequence). The CDR3: CSARDTYRDSYNSPLHF. CDR3 in DNA: TGCAGTGCTAGAGATACCTACAGGGACTCCTATAATTCACCCCTCCACTTT.

The J gene is TRBJ1-3, the V gene TRBV11-3; D gene ambiguous. CDR1 and CDR2 from the germline V gene are SGHNT and YENEEA. The CDR3 length is 13 residues. The V and J ends lost 2 bases and 2 bases respectively, with 4 bases between them. The CDR3 coding sequence is TGTGCCAGCAGCTTATCACCTGGAAACACCATATATTTT. This codes for CASSLSPGNTIYF. The full variable domain, in which reference TRBV11-3 and TRBJ1-3 provide the parts outside the CDR3, is EAGVVQSPRYKIIEKKQPVAFWCNPISGHNTLYWYLQNLGQGPELLIRYENEEAVDDSQLPKDRFSAERLKGVDSTLKIQPAELGDSAVYLCASSLSPGNTIYFGEGSWLTVV.

There are a few counts of this clonotype. V gene TRBV4-1 combines with J gene TRBJ2-5, with D tentatively TRBD1 (7 bases). The V gene's germline CDR1 is MGHRA and CDR2 YSYEKL. The V end lost 3 bases, the J end lost 4 bases, and 18 bases lay between the germline ends. This CDR3 contains 16 residues. CDR3 protein: CASSQMEGAFRETQYF. CDR3 nucleotides: TGCGCCAGCAGCCAGATGGAGGGGGCATTTAGAGAGACCCAGTACTTC.

For the CDR3, the DNA is TGTGCCAGCAGTTACCCGCCATCGCGGGCTTTCTTT. It is translated as CASSYPPSRAFF. The chain recombines TRBV6-2 or TRBV6-3 with TRBJ1-1; D call uncertain. V gave up 2 bases and J gave up 11 bases, with 12 bases separating them. The CDR3 consists of 12 residues. Per germline, CDR1 MNHEY and CDR2 SVGEGT.

This chain uses TRBV7-8 with TRBJ2-3, with 8 bases matching TRBD1. V dropped 6 bases and J dropped 5; count of bases not matched to a gene: 13. CDR1 SGHVS and CDR2 FQNEAQ come from the germline V gene. CDR3 size: 16 residues. CDR3 protein: CASSFTPGQEKDTQYF. The CDR3, as DNA: TGTGCCAGCAGTTTCACCCCGGGACAGGAGAAAGATACGCAGTATTTT.

This clonotype has only a few counts. The chain carries TRBV5-5 and TRBJ1-6, with D unresolved. Trimming removed 10 bases at V and 10 bases at J, with 15 bases between. The germline gives CDR1 SGHKS, CDR2 YYEKEE (reference sequence). This CDR3 has 12 amino acids. CDR3 DNA sequence: TGTGCCGCATCCAGCAAGAAATCACCCCTCCACTTT. It yields the protein CAASSKKSPLHF.

This clonotype came up a few times. The rearrangement links TRBV9 to TRBJ2-4; D may be TRBD1 or TRBD2 (6 bases each). The CDR3 sequence is 13 residues long. Germline V CDR1 and CDR2: SGDLS, YYNGEE. Between the trimmed V and J ends, which lost 1 base and 9 bases, there was a span of 11 bases. CDR3 sequence reads: CASSVTGAGIQYF. The CDR3 coding sequence is TGTGCCAGCAGCGTAACGGGGGCAGGCATTCAGTACTTC.

This chain connects TRBV20-1 to TRBJ2-7, with 10 bases lining up with TRBD1. Germline V gene sequence: CDR1 DFQATT, CDR2 SNEGSKA (reference sequence). Losses at the gene ends were 6 bases for V and 4 bases for J; bases not matched to a gene: 6. This CDR3 has 13 amino acids. The CDR3 DNA is TGCAGTGCCAGGGACAGGGGTTATTACGAGCAGTACTTC. Translating it yields CSARDRGYYEQYF.

As concerns this clonotype: Germline and junction disagree at one end, which may indicate a read error. This chain joins TRBV12-3 or TRBV12-4 and TRBJ1-1, with D unclear. This CDR3 spans 11 amino acids. CDR3 amino acids: CASSLGSGAFF. The CDR3 nucleotides read TGTGCCAGCAGCTTAGGGTCTGGAGCTTTCTTT.

The genes are TRBV4-1 and TRBJ2-1; D is tentatively TRBD1 or TRBD2 (5 bases each). CDR1 and CDR2 from the germline V gene are MGHRA and YSYEKL. This CDR3 is built from 17 residues. The germline V and J ends were trimmed by 1 base and 3 bases, with 16 bases remaining between them. As DNA, the CDR3 is TGCGCCAGCAGCCAAGCCGTCGGGGCAAGTTACTACAATGAGCAGTTCTTC. This translates into CASSQAVGASYYNEQFF.

The chain is built from TRBV9 and TRBJ2-7; 10 nucleotides agree with TRBD2. V lost 3 bases to trimming and J lost 4 bases; unmatched junction nucleotides: 4. Germline V lookup: CDR1 SGDLS, CDR2 YYNGEE. The CDR3 spans 14 residues. The CDR3 DNA follows: TGTGCCAGCAGCGACGATAGCGGGGGGTACGAGCAGTACTTC. The encoded protein is CASSDDSGGYEQYF.

This chain joins TRBV6-1 and TRBJ2-3; D may be TRBD1 (6 bases). The length of the CDR3 is 13 residues. V dropped 7 bases and J dropped 4 bases, with 12 bases sitting between them. CDR1 MNHNS and CDR2 SASEGT come from the germline V gene. For the CDR3, the DNA is TGTGCCAGCAAGGACAGTTATGCAGATACGCAGTATTTT. Its protein product is CASKDSYADTQYF.

This clonotype was seen a few times. V is TRBV5-1 and J is TRBJ2-7; D assignment may be TRBD1 or TRBD2 (5 bases each). V lost 7 bases, J lost 9 bases, and 17 bases lay in between. The germline gives CDR1 SGHRS, CDR2 YFSETQ. This CDR3 has 12 amino acids. The CDR3 is CASLRTRRGQYV. As DNA, the CDR3 is TGCGCCAGCCTCCGGACACGCCGGGGGCAGTACGTC.

The chain is built from TRBV7-9 and TRBJ1-2, with D maybe TRBD1 (5 bases). The V gene's germline CDR1 is SEHNR and CDR2 FQNEAQ (reference sequence). The CDR3 runs 12 residues. V lost 5 bases and J lost 5, with 9 bases in between. CDR3 bases: TGTGCCAGCAGCCGAGGGGAATATGGCTACACCTTC. Translated, it gives CASSRGEYGYTF.

The gene calls are TRBV29-1 and TRBJ2-1; D remains ambiguous. Germline V CDR1 and CDR2: SQVTM, ANQGSEA. V gave up 6 bases and J gave up 12 bases, with 12 bases separating them. The length of the CDR3 is 10 residues. The CDR3 sequence: CSVHELGQFF. The CDR3 DNA sequence: TGCAGCGTCCACGAACTTGGGCAGTTCTTC.

This clonotype was seen more than once but under ten times. The V and J genes are TRBV5-5 and TRBJ2-2, with no clear D. The CDR3 runs 14 residues. Germline loops: CDR1 SGHKS, CDR2 YYEKEE (reference sequence). The ends were cut back, 6 bases at V and 0 bases at J, with 9 bases in the middle. CDR3 nucleotides: TGTGCCAGCATGCCGGGTGCGAACACCGGGGAGCTGTTTTTT. This sequence encodes CASMPGANTGELFF.

The chain carries TRBV12-3 or TRBV12-4 and TRBJ2-7; D remains unclear. The CDR3 length is 11 residues. V dropped 3 bases and J dropped 12 bases, with 12 bases sitting between them. The chain's CDR3 is CASSLRGRRYF. The CDR3 DNA is TGTGCCAGCAGTTTGCGCGGCAGACGGTACTTC.

This clonotype was observed a handful of times. This chain uses TRBV20-1 with TRBJ2-3; weak D call: TRBD2 (6 bases). V dropped 6 bases and J dropped 2 bases, with 9 bases sitting between them. This CDR3 is 12 amino acids long. CDR1 and CDR2 from the germline V gene are DFQATT and SNEGSKA (reference sequence). CDR3 sequence: CSASGDTDTQYF. Written as DNA, the CDR3 is TGCAGTGCGTCGGGGGACACAGATACGCAGTATTTT.

This chain uses TRBV5-1 with TRBJ1-1, with D possibly being TRBD1 (5 bases). The V and J ends lost 3 bases and 2 bases respectively, with 14 bases between them. The CDR3 totals 15 residues. Germline CDR1 SGHRS, CDR2 YFSETQ. This CDR3 reads CASSWDEWGNTEAFF. Here the CDR3 DNA reads TGCGCCAGCAGCTGGGACGAGTGGGGCAACACTGAAGCTTTCTTT. The whole variable domain, filled in from reference TRBV5-1 and TRBJ1-1, reads KAGVTQTPRYLIKTRGQQVTLSCSPISGHRSVSWYQQTPGQGLQFLFEYFSETQRNKGNFPGRFSGRQFSNSRSEMNVSTLELGDSALYLCASSWDEWGNTEAFFGQGTRLTVV.